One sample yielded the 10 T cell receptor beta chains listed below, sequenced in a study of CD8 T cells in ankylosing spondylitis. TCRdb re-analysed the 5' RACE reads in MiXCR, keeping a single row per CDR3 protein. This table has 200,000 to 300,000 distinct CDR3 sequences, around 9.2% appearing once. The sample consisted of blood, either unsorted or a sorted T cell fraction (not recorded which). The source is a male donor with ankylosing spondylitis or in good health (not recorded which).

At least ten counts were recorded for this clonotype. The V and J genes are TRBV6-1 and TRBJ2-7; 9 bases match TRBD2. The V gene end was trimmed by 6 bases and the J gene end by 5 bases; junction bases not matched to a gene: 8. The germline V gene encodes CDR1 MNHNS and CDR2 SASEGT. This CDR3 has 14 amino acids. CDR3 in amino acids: CASRPLAGSHEQYF. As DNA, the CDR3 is TGTGCCAGCAGACCACTAGCGGGTTCTCACGAGCAGTACTTC.

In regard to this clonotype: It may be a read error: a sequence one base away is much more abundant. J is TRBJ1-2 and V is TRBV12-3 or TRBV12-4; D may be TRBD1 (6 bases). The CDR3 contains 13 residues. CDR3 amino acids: CASSPTGSYGYPF. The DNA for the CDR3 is TGTGCCAGCAGTCCCACAGGGTCCTATGGCTACCCCTTC.

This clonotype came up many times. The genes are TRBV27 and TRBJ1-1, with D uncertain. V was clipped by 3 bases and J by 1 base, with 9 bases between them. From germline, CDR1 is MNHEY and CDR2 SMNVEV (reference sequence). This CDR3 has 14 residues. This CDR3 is CASSLYYGNTEAFF. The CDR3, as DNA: TGTGCCAGCAGTTTGTATTACGGGAACACTGAAGCTTTCTTT.

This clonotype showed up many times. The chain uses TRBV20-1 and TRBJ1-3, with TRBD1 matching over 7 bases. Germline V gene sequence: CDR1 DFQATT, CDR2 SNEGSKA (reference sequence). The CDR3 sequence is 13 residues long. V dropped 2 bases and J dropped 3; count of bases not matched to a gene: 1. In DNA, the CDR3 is TGCAGTGCTAGACAGGGGGGTGGAAACACCATATATTTT. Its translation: CSARQGGGNTIYF.

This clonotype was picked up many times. CDR3 sequence (DNA): TGTGCCAGCAGCTTAATTCTGGCTAGCGGGAGGGCCGAAGGCGGGGAGCTGTTTTTT. It codes for CASSLILASGRAEGGELFF. The V and J genes are TRBV11-2 and TRBJ2-2; 12 bases are shared with TRBD2. Per germline, CDR1 SGHAT and CDR2 FQNNGV. CDR3 size: 19 residues. The trim removed 2 bases at V and 7 bases at J, leaving 14 bases unmatched.

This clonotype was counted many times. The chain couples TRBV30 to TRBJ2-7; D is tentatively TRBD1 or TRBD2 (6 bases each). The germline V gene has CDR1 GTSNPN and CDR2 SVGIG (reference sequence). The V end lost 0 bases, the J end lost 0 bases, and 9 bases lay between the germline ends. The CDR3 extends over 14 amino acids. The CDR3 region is CAWSVGGPSYEQYF. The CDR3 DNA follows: TGTGCCTGGAGTGTTGGGGGGCCCTCCTACGAGCAGTACTTC.

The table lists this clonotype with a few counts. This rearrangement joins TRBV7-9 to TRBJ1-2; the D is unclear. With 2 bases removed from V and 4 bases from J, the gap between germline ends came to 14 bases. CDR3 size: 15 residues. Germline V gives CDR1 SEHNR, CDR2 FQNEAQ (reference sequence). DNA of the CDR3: TGTGCCAGCAGCTTAATTGGCAGTAGCCTCTATGGCTACACCTTC. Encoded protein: CASSLIGSSLYGYTF.

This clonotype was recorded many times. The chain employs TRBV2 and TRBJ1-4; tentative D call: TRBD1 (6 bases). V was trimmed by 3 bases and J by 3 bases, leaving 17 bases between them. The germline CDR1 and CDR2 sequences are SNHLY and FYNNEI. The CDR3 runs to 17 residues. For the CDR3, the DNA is TGTGCCAGCAGTGACCCCACAGGGAAGTGGGCTAATGAAAAACTGTTTTTT. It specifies CASSDPTGKWANEKLFF.

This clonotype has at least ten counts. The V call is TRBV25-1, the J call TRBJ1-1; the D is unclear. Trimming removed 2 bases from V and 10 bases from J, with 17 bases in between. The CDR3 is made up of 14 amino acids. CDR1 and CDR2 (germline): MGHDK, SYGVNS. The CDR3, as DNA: TGTGCCAGCAGTGAAGGTGGGCGGCTAAACCGAGCTTTCTTT. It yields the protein CASSEGGRLNRAFF.

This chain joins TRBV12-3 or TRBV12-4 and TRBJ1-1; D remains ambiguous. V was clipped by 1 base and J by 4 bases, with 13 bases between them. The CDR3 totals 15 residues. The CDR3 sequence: CASSLGGIKGTEAFF. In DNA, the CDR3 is TGTGCCAGCAGTTTAGGGGGAATTAAGGGCACTGAAGCTTTCTTT.